Presented here are 24 T cell receptor beta chains from one specimen sequenced in a study of beta chain features in type 1 diabetes. Expressed TCRB transcripts were sequenced because the entire RNA isolate underwent reverse transcription. Only in-frame clones appear in the TCRdb table, and some are missing; sequencing was by immunoSEQ multiplex PCR. The table has around 500,000 clones, about an eighth seen once; the top ten hold approximately 0.05%. The sequencing input was naive CD4+ T cells from blood. The origin of the receptors is a woman younger than 35 in good health.

The chain recombines TRBV28 with TRBJ2-7, with D perhaps being TRBD1 or TRBD2 (5 bases each). The germline CDR1 and CDR2 sequences are MDHEN and SYDVKM. V lost 6 bases to trimming and J lost 3 bases, with 21 bases between them. The CDR3 length is 16 residues. The CDR3 sequence: CASRGPAYHSGYEQYV. The CDR3, as DNA: TGTGCCAGCAGGGGACCGGCTTATCATTCCGGCTACGAGCAGTACGTC.

The rearrangement joins TRBV7-2 to TRBJ2-3, with TRBD2 matching 8 bases. Germline lookup yields CDR1 SGHTA and CDR2 FQGNSA. V was clipped by 1 base and J by 4 bases; unmatched bases: 4. The CDR3 has 15 residues. CDR3 region: CASSLERLASDTQYF. Here the CDR3 DNA reads TGTGCCAGCAGCTTAGAGAGACTAGCGTCAGATACGCAGTATTTT.

V gene TRBV2 combines with J gene TRBJ1-2, with a possible D match to TRBD1 (6 bases). There are 14 residues in the CDR3. The germline V gene has CDR1 SNHLY and CDR2 FYNNEI. Trimming took 4 bases from V and 4 from J, leaving 13 bases between them. The CDR3 DNA follows: TGTGCCAGCAGTGCGGCCAGGGGACTCTATGGCTACACCTTC. Translation: CASSAARGLYGYTF.

This clone was detected only a few times. The rearrangement joins TRBV18 to TRBJ2-3; D tentatively reads TRBD1 or TRBD2 (5 bases each). The CDR3 covers 15 residues. Germline CDR1 KGHSH, CDR2 LQKENI. With 6 bases removed from V and 4 bases from J, the gap between germline ends came to 17 bases. The CDR3 coding sequence is TGTGCCAGCTCCCGGGGCCTACCCCCTGCAGATACGCAGTATTTT. Encoded protein: CASSRGLPPADTQYF.

This chain connects TRBV14 to TRBJ2-1, with D possibly TRBD2 on 5 matching bases. V lost 0 bases and J lost 13, with 13 bases in between. The CDR3 covers 13 residues. Germline CDR1 is SGHDN and CDR2 is FVKESK. Here the CDR3 reads CASSQDGVRVQFF. In DNA form, the CDR3 reads TGTGCCAGCAGCCAAGACGGGGTCCGGGTTCAGTTCTTC.

In nucleotides, the CDR3 is TGTGCCAGCAGCCCGCAAGGGGCCAAAAACATTCAGTACTTC. Translated: CASSPQGAKNIQYF. The chain carries TRBV4-2 and TRBJ2-4; D is ambiguous. The CDR3 covers 14 residues. CDR1 is LGHNA and CDR2 is YNFKEQ in the germline V gene. V lost 4 bases and J lost 1, with 8 bases in between.

Only a few counts were recorded for this clone. V is TRBV2 and J is TRBJ2-3; 9 positions match TRBD1. Trimming at V came to 8 bases and at J to 1 base, leaving 10 bases not matched to a gene. The CDR3 covers 16 residues. Germline V gives CDR1 SNHLY, CDR2 FYNNEI. The CDR3 region has the DNA TGTGCCAGCGCTCGACAGGGGGTAGGCGGCACAGATACGCAGTATTTT. Translating gives CASARQGVGGTDTQYF.

The sample holds a few counts of this clone. The chain has TRBV11-2 and TRBJ2-3; tentatively, D is TRBD1 or TRBD2 (6 bases each). Germline assignment: CDR1 SGHAT and CDR2 FQNNGV. The CDR3 sequence is 15 residues long. Trimming took 5 bases from V and 3 from J, leaving 15 bases between them. The CDR3 here is CASSPTEGGTDTQYF. The CDR3 DNA reads as TGTGCCAGCAGCCCGACGGAGGGGGGTACAGATACGCAGTATTTT.

V usage is TRBV27 and J usage is TRBJ2-5, with a tentative D call TRBD2 (5 bases). Germline CDR1 reads MNHEY; CDR2 reads SMNVEV (reference sequence). V lost 0 bases, J lost 14 bases, and 13 bases lay in between. This CDR3 region has 12 residues. DNA of the CDR3: TGTGCCAGCAGTTTATCCGACGGACTGAAATACTTC. This codes for CASSLSDGLKYF.

There are a few counts of this clone. The V and J genes are TRBV30 and TRBJ1-1; 11 bases are shared with TRBD1. Germline V CDR1 and CDR2: GTSNPN, SVGIG (reference sequence). Losses at the gene ends were 4 bases for V and 4 bases for J; bases not matched to a gene: 5. The CDR3 is made up of 14 amino acids. CDR3 DNA: TGTGCCTGGAACCGGGACAGGGGGGTCACTGAAGCTTTCTTT. This translates into CAWNRDRGVTEAFF.

This clone has a handful of counts. This rearrangement joins TRBV7-6 to TRBJ1-4; D remains unclear. V was cut by 5 bases and J by 5 bases, with 12 bases left in between. The CDR3 totals 14 residues. From germline, CDR1 is SGHVS and CDR2 FNYEAQ. CDR3 residues: CASSPAETNEKLFF. The CDR3 DNA sequence: TGTGCCAGCAGCCCCGCGGAGACGAATGAAAAACTGTTTTTT. Variable domain in full (rest from reference TRBV7-6 and TRBJ1-4): GAGVSQSPRYKVTKRGQDVALRCDPISGHVSLYWYRQALGQGPEFLTYFNYEAQQDKSGLPNDRFSAERPEGSISTLTIQRTEQRDSAMYRCASSPAETNEKLFFGSGTQLSVL.

A word on this clone: A read error may be the cause here, since a much bigger clone is one base away. The chain couples TRBV29-1 to TRBJ2-2; 7 bases map to TRBD2. CDR1 and CDR2 (germline): SQVTM, ANQGSEA. CDR3 length: 15 residues. CDR3: CSVSARGDYTRELFF. The CDR3 region has the DNA TGCAGCGTTAGTGCGCGCGGGGACTACACCAGGGAGCTGTTTTTT.

The sample holds a few counts of this clone. The V and J genes are TRBV5-6 and TRBJ2-4; possible D gene TRBD1, 6 bases. V gave up 0 bases and J gave up 8 bases, with 9 bases separating them. Germline-derived CDR1 and CDR2 are SGHDT and YYEEEE. CDR3 size: 13 residues. The CDR3 here is CASSLDRTDIQYF. The CDR3 nucleotides read TGTGCCAGCAGCTTGGACAGGACAGACATTCAGTACTTC.

This clone turned up a few times. The J gene is TRBJ2-5, the V gene TRBV2; possibly TRBD2 for D (6 bases). Germline V gene sequence: CDR1 SNHLY, CDR2 FYNNEI. This CDR3 is built from 16 residues. Deletions cut 4 bases from V and 5 bases from J, with 20 bases between. CDR3 DNA: TGTGCCAGCAGTGGGGGGGTGCTCCGCTCAGCCGAGACCCAGTACTTC. It is translated as CASSGGVLRSAETQYF.

This clone came up a few times. The sample has other DNA sequences that encode this CDR3 too. The V call is TRBV28, the J call TRBJ2-5, with D hard to call. The CDR3 runs 11 residues. Germline CDR1 is MDHEN and CDR2 is SYDVKM. V was cut by 3 bases and J by 5 bases, with 4 bases left in between. The CDR3 protein is CASSLGETQYF. In nucleotides, the CDR3 is TGTGCCAGCAGTTTGGGGGAGACCCAGTACTTC.

The rearrangement joins TRBV15 to TRBJ1-1; maybe TRBD1 (6 bases). Germline V gene data show CDR1 as LNHNV and CDR2 as YYDKDF (reference sequence). The CDR3 is 13 residues long. V was pared by 5 bases and J by 8 bases, with 15 bases between. CDR3 loop: CATSYGTTTEAFF. DNA for the CDR3: TGTGCCACCAGCTACGGGACAACCACAGAAGCTTTCTTT.

This clone was counted only a few times. The chain couples TRBV7-2 to TRBJ2-5; D is perhaps TRBD2 (6 bases). The CDR3 has 12 amino acids. Germline CDR1 and CDR2: SGHTA and FQGNSA. Trimming took off 5 bases at V and 4 bases at J, with 8 bases between the two ends. The CDR3 sequence: CASSRGTETQYF. The DNA of the CDR3 is TGTGCCAGCAGCCGCGGGACAGAGACCCAGTACTTC. The full variable domain, in which reference TRBV7-2 and TRBJ2-5 provide the parts outside the CDR3, is GAGVSQSPSNKVTEKGKDVELRCDPISGHTALYWYRQSLGQGLEFLIYFQGNSAPDKSGLPSDRFSAERTGGSVSTLTIQRTQQEDSAVYLCASSRGTETQYFGPGTRLLVL.

The chain carries TRBV2 and TRBJ2-3, with D unresolved. CDR3 length: 12 amino acids. Between the trimmed V and J ends, which lost 2 bases and 7 bases, there was a span of 7 bases. CDR1 and CDR2 from the germline V gene are SNHLY and FYNNEI. CDR3 protein: CASSERPYTQYF. CDR3 DNA: TGTGCCAGCAGTGAACGGCCATATACGCAGTATTTT.

The rearrangement links TRBV14 to TRBJ1-1; 7 nucleotides align to TRBD1. Germline V lookup: CDR1 SGHDN, CDR2 FVKESK. The CDR3 has 14 residues. The V segment lost 1 base and the J segment 11 bases; nucleotides outside the gene matches: 10. CDR3 DNA: TGTGCCAGCAGCCAAGTAGAACAGGGGATTGAGGCTTTCTTT. It is translated as CASSQVEQGIEAFF. Filled out from reference TRBV14 and TRBJ1-1, the complete variable domain reads EAGVTQFPSHSVIEKGQTVTLRCDPISGHDNLYWYRRVMGKEIKFLLHFVKESKQDESGMPNNRFLAERTGGTYSTLKVQPAELEDSGVYFCASSQVEQGIEAFFGQGTRLTVV.

V gene TRBV7-6 combines with J gene TRBJ2-1, with TRBD1 matching 7 bases. Trimming at V came to 5 bases and at J to 7 bases, leaving 8 bases not matched to a gene. The CDR3 extends over 14 amino acids. Germline CDR1 reads SGHVS; CDR2 reads FNYEAQ. DNA of the CDR3: TGTGCCAGCAGCCCCCGACAGGGATTGAATGAGCAGTTCTTC. The encoded protein is CASSPRQGLNEQFF.

This clone turned up a few times. The chain carries TRBV23-1 and TRBJ1-3; unclear D gene. TRBV23-1 carries the ORF label, with uncertain function. The CDR3 sequence is 17 residues long. Trimming left V 3 bases short and J 0 bases short, with 15 bases between. The CDR3 spells CASSHRKMDLSGNTIYF. DNA for the CDR3: TGCGCCAGCAGTCACCGGAAAATGGACCTCTCTGGAAACACCATATATTTT.

This clone was picked up a small number of times. The gene calls are TRBV18 and TRBJ1-6; no clear D. Germline V lookup: CDR1 KGHSH, CDR2 LQKENI. Trimming pared 2 bases from V and 9 bases from J, leaving 17 bases between. The CDR3 is 16 amino acids. This CDR3 reads CASSPGTPLGSSPLHF. Here the CDR3 DNA reads TGTGCCAGCTCACCAGGCACGCCACTTGGAAGTTCACCCCTCCACTTT. Based on the CDR3 plus reference TRBV18 and TRBJ1-6, the full variable domain is NAGVMQNPRHLVRRRGQEARLRCSPMKGHSHVYWYRQLPEEGLKFMVYLQKENIIDESGMPKERFSAEFPKEGPSILRIQQVVRGDSAAYFCASSPGTPLGSSPLHFGNGTRLTVT.

The chain is built from TRBV4-3 and TRBJ2-5, with 8 bases fitting TRBD2. The CDR3 has 16 amino acids. Germline V gene sequence: CDR1 LGHNA, CDR2 YSLEER. V lost 0 bases, J lost 4 bases, and 7 bases stayed unmatched. The CDR3 reads CASSQEVGRAGETQYF. The CDR3 nucleotides read TGCGCCAGCAGCCAAGAGGTCGGGAGGGCCGGAGAGACCCAGTACTTC.

This clone was seen a few times. The chain employs TRBV29-1 and TRBJ2-2; possible D gene TRBD1, 6 bases. The CDR3 contains 12 residues. CDR1 and CDR2 from the germline V gene are SQVTM and ANQGSEA. Trimming took off 3 bases at V and 4 bases at J, with 6 bases between the two ends. In DNA form, the CDR3 reads TGCAGCGTTGACAGGGGCACCGGGGAGCTGTTTTTT. This codes for CSVDRGTGELFF.